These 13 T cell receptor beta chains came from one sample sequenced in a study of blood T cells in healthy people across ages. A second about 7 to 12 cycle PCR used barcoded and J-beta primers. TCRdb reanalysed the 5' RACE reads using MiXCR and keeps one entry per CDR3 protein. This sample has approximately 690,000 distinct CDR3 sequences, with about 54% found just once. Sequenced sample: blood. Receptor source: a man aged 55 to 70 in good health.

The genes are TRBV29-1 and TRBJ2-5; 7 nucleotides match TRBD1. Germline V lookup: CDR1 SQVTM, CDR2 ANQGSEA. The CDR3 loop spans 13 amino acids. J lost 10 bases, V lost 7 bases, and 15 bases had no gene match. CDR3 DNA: TGCAGCGGAACCGGGACAGCTCCCCGGGGCCAGTACTTC. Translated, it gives CSGTGTAPRGQYF. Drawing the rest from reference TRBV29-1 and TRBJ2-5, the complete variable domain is SAVISQKPSRDICQRGTSLTIQCQVDSQVTMMFWYRQQPGQSLTLIATANQGSEATYESGFVIDKFPISRPNLTFSTLTVSNMSPEDSSIYLCSGTGTAPRGQYFGPGTRLLVL.

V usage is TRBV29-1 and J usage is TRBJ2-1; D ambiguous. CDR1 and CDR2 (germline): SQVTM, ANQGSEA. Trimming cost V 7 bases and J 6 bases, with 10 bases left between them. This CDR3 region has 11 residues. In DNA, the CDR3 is TGCAGCGCAATCTGGGGCAATGAGCAGTTCTTC. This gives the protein CSAIWGNEQFF.

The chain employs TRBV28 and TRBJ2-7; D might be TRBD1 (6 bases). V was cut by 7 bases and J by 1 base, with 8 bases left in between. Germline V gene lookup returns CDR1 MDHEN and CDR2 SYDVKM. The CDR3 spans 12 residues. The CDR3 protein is CASKTGSYEQYF. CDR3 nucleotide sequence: TGTGCCAGCAAGACAGGTTCCTACGAGCAGTACTTC.

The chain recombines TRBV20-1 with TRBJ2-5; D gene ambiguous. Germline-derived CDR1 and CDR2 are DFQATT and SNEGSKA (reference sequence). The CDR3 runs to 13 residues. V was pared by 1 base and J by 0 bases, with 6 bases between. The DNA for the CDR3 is TGCAGTGCTAGAGGCGAGTACCAAGAGACCCAGTACTTC. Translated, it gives CSARGEYQETQYF.

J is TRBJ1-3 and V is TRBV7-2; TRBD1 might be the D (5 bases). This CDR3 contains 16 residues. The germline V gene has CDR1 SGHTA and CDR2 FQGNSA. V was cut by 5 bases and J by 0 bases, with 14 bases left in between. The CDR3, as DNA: TGTGCCAGCAGCCCCCGGGGACGTAACTCTGGAAACACCATATATTTT. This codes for CASSPRGRNSGNTIYF.

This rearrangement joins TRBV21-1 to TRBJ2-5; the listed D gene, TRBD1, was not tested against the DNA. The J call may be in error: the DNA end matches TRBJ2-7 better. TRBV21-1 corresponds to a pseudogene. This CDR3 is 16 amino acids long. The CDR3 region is CASSKSGVPLAYEQYF. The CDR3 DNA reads TGTGCCAGCAGCAAATCAGGGGTCCCCCTGGCCTACGAGCAGTACTTC.

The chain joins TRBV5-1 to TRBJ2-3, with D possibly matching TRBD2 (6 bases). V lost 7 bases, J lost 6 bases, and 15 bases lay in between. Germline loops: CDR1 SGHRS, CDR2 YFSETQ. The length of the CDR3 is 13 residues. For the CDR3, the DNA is TGCGCCAGCCACCTCGCCCGGGAGGATACGCAGTATTTT. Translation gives CASHLAREDTQYF. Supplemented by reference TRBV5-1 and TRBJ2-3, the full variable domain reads KAGVTQTPRYLIKTRGQQVTLSCSPISGHRSVSWYQQTPGQGLQFLFEYFSETQRNKGNFPGRFSGRQFSNSRSEMNVSTLELGDSALYLCASHLAREDTQYFGPGTRLTVL.

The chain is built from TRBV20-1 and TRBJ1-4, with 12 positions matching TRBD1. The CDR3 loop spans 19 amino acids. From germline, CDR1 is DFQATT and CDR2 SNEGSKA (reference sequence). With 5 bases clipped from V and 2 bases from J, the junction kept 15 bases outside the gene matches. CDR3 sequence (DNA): TGCAGTGCTTTAAACTTCGGGACAGGGGGCAAGAGGACTAATGAAAAACTGTTTTTT. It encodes CSALNFGTGGKRTNEKLFF.

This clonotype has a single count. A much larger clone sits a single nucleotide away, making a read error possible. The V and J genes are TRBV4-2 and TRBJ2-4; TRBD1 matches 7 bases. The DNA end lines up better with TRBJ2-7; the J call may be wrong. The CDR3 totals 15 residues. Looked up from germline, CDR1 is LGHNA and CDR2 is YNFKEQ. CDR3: CASSWNDRDPCEQYF. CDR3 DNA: TGTGCCAGCAGCTGGAACGACAGGGATCCCTGCGAGCAGTACTTC.

CDR3 sequence (DNA): TGTGCCAGCAGCCCCAGACTAGTCCCCCAGAGCTCCTACAATGAGCAGTTCTTC. Translating it yields CASSPRLVPQSSYNEQFF. The V and J genes are TRBV5-5 and TRBJ2-1; maybe TRBD2 (6 bases). The ends were cut back, 4 bases at V and 0 bases at J, with 20 bases in the middle. The germline CDR1 and CDR2 sequences are SGHKS and YYEKEE (reference sequence). CDR3 size: 18 residues.

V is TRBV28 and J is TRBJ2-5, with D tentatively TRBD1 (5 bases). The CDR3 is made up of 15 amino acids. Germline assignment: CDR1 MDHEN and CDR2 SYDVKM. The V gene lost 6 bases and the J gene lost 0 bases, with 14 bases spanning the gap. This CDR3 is CASSEVSGNQETQYF. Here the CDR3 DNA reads TGTGCCAGCAGCGAGGTTTCAGGGAACCAAGAGACCCAGTACTTC.

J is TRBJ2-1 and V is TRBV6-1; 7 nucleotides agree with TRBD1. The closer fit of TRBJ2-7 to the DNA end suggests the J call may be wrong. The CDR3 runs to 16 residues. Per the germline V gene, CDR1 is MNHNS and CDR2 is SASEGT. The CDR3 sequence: CASSEAPGGRDNEQYF. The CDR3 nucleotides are TGTGCCAGCAGTGAAGCCCCAGGGGGTCGTGACAATGAGCAGTACTTC.

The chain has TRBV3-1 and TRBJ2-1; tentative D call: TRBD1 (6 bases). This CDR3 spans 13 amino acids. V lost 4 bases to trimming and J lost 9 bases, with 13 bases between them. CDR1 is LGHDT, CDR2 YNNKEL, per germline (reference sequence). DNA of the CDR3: TGTGCCAGCAGCCGCAACACAGGGCGTGAGCAGTTCTTC. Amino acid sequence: CASSRNTGREQFF.